Following are 27 T cell receptor beta chains from one sample sequenced in a study of OX40 agonist ivuxolimab in advanced cancers. Preparation of the library involved the immunoSEQ multiplex PCR assay. TCRdb retrieved this table from immuneACCESS and kept in-frame rearrangements only. Not all clones are present; in checked studies, unresolved V genes account for under half, and no reason is known for the remainder. The sample table records 72,000 or so clones; 80% to 90% of these occur just once. The ten biggest clones cover 11% of the sample. Sequences were derived from CD4+ or CD8+ T cells sorted from blood, sampled in a trial of the OX40 agonist ivuxolimab. The receptors were sampled from an adult with an advanced solid tumor such as melanoma, head and neck, liver or kidney cancer.

The count of this clone is one. This chain uses TRBV19 with TRBJ2-1; D perhaps matches TRBD2 (5 bases). Germline loops: CDR1 LNHDA, CDR2 SQIVND (reference sequence). V was pared by 4 bases and J by 7 bases, with 23 bases between. CDR3 length: 17 amino acids. The CDR3 bases are TGTGCCAGTAGTAAAAGGCCGGGAACCAGAGGGCGGAATGAGCAGTTCTTC. Encoded protein: CASSKRPGTRGRNEQFF.

This clone has only a few counts. V gene TRBV19 combines with J gene TRBJ1-1, with 7 nucleotides matching TRBD1. This CDR3 has 13 residues. Trimming took 5 bases from V and 8 from J; bases not matched to a gene: 8. Germline V lookup: CDR1 LNHDA, CDR2 SQIVND (reference sequence). The CDR3 DNA follows: TGTGCCAGTAGTTCACAGGGGCACTTGGAAGCTTTCTTT. Encoded protein: CASSSQGHLEAFF.

V usage is TRBV2 and J usage is TRBJ1-5; no definite D call. V was shortened by 6 bases and J by 0 bases, with 9 bases between the two germline ends. The CDR3 contains 14 residues. Per the germline V gene, CDR1 is SNHLY and CDR2 is FYNNEI. CDR3 sequence (DNA): TGTGCCAGCAGGAACAGCTATAGCAATCAGCCCCAGCATTTT. Encoded protein: CASRNSYSNQPQHF.

This clone was recorded once. V and J are TRBV7-2 and TRBJ2-3; no reliable D call. Germline CDR1 is SGHTA and CDR2 is FQGNSA. The CDR3 extends over 13 amino acids. V was clipped by 5 bases and J by 4 bases, with 10 bases between them. The CDR3 DNA reads as TGTGCCAGCAGCACCCAGCGACCAGATACGCAGTATTTT. Its protein is CASSTQRPDTQYF.

The rearrangement joins TRBV6-1 to TRBJ1-5; 7 bases agree with TRBD1. Per the germline V gene, CDR1 is MNHNS and CDR2 is SASEGT. The length of the CDR3 is 17 residues. The junction had 13 bases not matched to a gene; V was cut back by 3 bases and J by 5 bases. This chain's CDR3 is CASSDQTGKGLDQPQHF. The CDR3 DNA reads TGTGCCAGCAGTGATCAGACAGGGAAGGGATTGGATCAGCCCCAGCATTTT.

This clone came up a few times. V is TRBV10-3 and J is TRBJ2-7; D is perhaps TRBD1 or TRBD2 (5 bases each). The CDR3 runs 14 residues. Germline V CDR1 and CDR2: ENHRY, SYGVKD. V gave up 2 bases and J gave up 1 base, with 9 bases separating them. The CDR3 sequence is CAISEGGWSYEQYF. In nucleotides, the CDR3 is TGTGCCATCAGTGAGGGGGGTTGGTCCTACGAGCAGTACTTC.

This clone has only one observation. The gene calls are TRBV19 and TRBJ1-5; D uncertain. Trimming pared 4 bases from V and 4 bases from J, leaving 20 bases between. The CDR3 has 17 residues. In germline, CDR1 is LNHDA, CDR2 SQIVND (reference sequence). CDR3 in amino acids: CASSTYARTGRNQPQHF. For the CDR3, the DNA is TGTGCCAGTAGTACATACGCTCGGACTGGGAGGAATCAGCCCCAGCATTTT.

This clone was counted once. The genes are TRBV5-1 and TRBJ2-7; D is undetermined. V was clipped by 0 bases and J by 2 bases, with 12 bases between them. Germline V gives CDR1 SGHRS, CDR2 YFSETQ. The CDR3 length is 15 residues. The CDR3 here is CASSLDKVLAYEQYF. CDR3 nucleotide sequence: TGCGCCAGCAGCTTGGATAAGGTGCTCGCCTACGAGCAGTACTTC.

This rearrangement joins TRBV18 to TRBJ2-1; 9 nucleotides align to TRBD1. In germline, CDR1 is KGHSH, CDR2 LQKENI. The CDR3 extends over 16 amino acids. With 3 bases clipped from V and 7 bases from J, the junction kept 10 bases outside the gene matches. CDR3 residues: CASSPYYRDRVNEQFF. The DNA for the CDR3 is TGTGCCAGCTCACCCTACTATCGGGACAGGGTTAATGAGCAGTTCTTC.

V usage is TRBV11-3 and J usage is TRBJ2-3, with D perhaps matching TRBD2 (6 bases). The CDR3 runs to 13 residues. The V and J ends lost 5 bases and 5 bases respectively, with 11 bases between them. From germline, CDR1 is SGHNT and CDR2 YENEEA. This CDR3 reads CASSRGDGDTQYF. Here the CDR3 DNA reads TGTGCCAGCAGCCGCGGGGATGGAGATACGCAGTATTTT.

CDR3 region: CATVARQNTEAFF. The CDR3 nucleotides read TGTGCCACAGTGGCCAGGCAGAACACTGAAGCTTTCTTT. The chain employs TRBV6-1 and TRBJ1-1, with D unresolved. This CDR3 has 13 residues. V gave up 10 bases and J gave up 1 base, with 13 bases separating them. CDR1 MNHNS and CDR2 SASEGT come from the germline V gene.

V gene TRBV7-9 combines with J gene TRBJ2-3; 16 nucleotides agree with TRBD2. J was trimmed by 3 bases and V by 5 bases; bases with no gene match: 11. Per the germline V gene, CDR1 is SEHNR and CDR2 is FQNEAQ (reference sequence). This CDR3 has 19 residues. CDR3 residues: CASSPGTSGGAGGTDTQYF. In DNA, the CDR3 is TGTGCCAGCAGCCCAGGGACTAGCGGGGGGGCCGGTGGAACAGATACGCAGTATTTT.

The CDR3 DNA follows: TGTGCCAGCAGATGGACTAGCGGGAGAAGTGATGAGCAGTTCTTC. Amino acid sequence: CASRWTSGRSDEQFF. The J gene is TRBJ2-1, the V gene TRBV28, with TRBD2 matching over 13 bases. The CDR3 covers 15 residues. The J segment lost 8 bases and the V segment lost 6 bases, leaving 7 bases of the junction unmatched. Germline assignment: CDR1 MDHEN and CDR2 SYDVKM. Using reference TRBV28 and TRBJ2-1 for the parts outside the CDR3, the full variable domain is DVKVTQSSRYLVKRTGEKVFLECVQDMDHENMFWYRQDPGLGLRLIYFSYDVKMKEKGDIPEGYSVSREKKERFSLILESASTNQTSMYLCASRWTSGRSDEQFFGPGTRLTVL.

The chain employs TRBV7-3 and TRBJ2-5, with TRBD1 as a possible D gene (6 bases). The CDR3 is 14 residues long. The germline V gene has CDR1 SGHTA and CDR2 FQGTGA. The V end lost 5 bases, the J end lost 2 bases, and 12 bases lay between the germline ends. The CDR3 nucleotides read TGTGCCAGCAGCCCGACAGGTCTTCAAGAGACCCAGTACTTC. It specifies CASSPTGLQETQYF.

This chain joins TRBV29-1 and TRBJ2-1; 14 nucleotides match TRBD2. CDR3 length: 16 amino acids. CDR1 and CDR2 from the germline V gene are SQVTM and ANQGSEA. V was pared by 3 bases and J by 2 bases, with 3 bases of the junction left unmatched. CDR3 nucleotide sequence: TGCAGCGTTGAGCAGACTAGCGGGAGGGCCTACAATGAGCAGTTCTTC. It translates to CSVEQTSGRAYNEQFF.

V usage is TRBV9 and J usage is TRBJ2-1; maybe TRBD2 (6 bases). Trimming removed 3 bases at V and 8 bases at J, with 21 bases between. The CDR3 covers 16 residues. Germline CDR1 and CDR2: SGDLS and YYNGEE. The CDR3 sequence: CASSALIGGRGDEQFF. The CDR3 DNA reads as TGTGCCAGCAGCGCCCTCATTGGGGGGAGAGGCGATGAGCAGTTCTTC.

The rearrangement links TRBV2 to TRBJ1-4, with D perhaps matching TRBD1 (5 bases). V was pared by 8 bases and J by 0 bases, with 10 bases between. Germline V lookup: CDR1 SNHLY, CDR2 FYNNEI. The CDR3 has 14 amino acids. The CDR3, as DNA: TGTGCCAGCCACCAACAGGCAACTAATGAAAAACTGTTTTTT. Translation gives CASHQQATNEKLFF.

The chain links TRBV5-8 to TRBJ2-7; 10 bases match TRBD2. The V segment lost 0 bases and the J segment 2 bases; nucleotides outside the gene matches: 5. The germline CDR1 and CDR2 sequences are SGHTS and YDEGEE. This CDR3 has 16 amino acids. The CDR3 is CASSLEGLAPPYEQYF. CDR3 DNA sequence: TGTGCCAGCAGCTTGGAGGGACTAGCGCCGCCCTACGAGCAGTACTTC.

J is TRBJ2-4 and V is TRBV13; a possible D gene is TRBD1 (5 bases). Germline V CDR1 and CDR2: PRHDT, FYEKMQ (reference sequence). V was trimmed by 4 bases and J by 0 bases, leaving 13 bases between them. The CDR3 consists of 16 residues. CDR3 bases: TGTGCCAGCAGCTCGAACAGGAATTTAGCCAAAAACATTCAGTACTTC. Encoded protein: CASSSNRNLAKNIQYF.

The chain has TRBV5-1 and TRBJ2-2; TRBD2 matches 11 bases. This CDR3 contains 18 residues. Trimming removed 4 bases from V and 3 bases from J; junction bases left unmatched: 11. Germline V gene data show CDR1 as SGHRS and CDR2 as YFSETQ. This chain's CDR3 is CASSEESGLADHTGELFF. DNA of the CDR3: TGCGCCAGCAGCGAGGAATCGGGACTAGCGGATCACACCGGGGAGCTGTTTTTT.

This sequence joins TRBV6-1 and TRBJ2-5; the D is unclear. With the DNA end fitting TRBJ2-7 better, the J assignment may be wrong. Germline loops: CDR1 MNHNS, CDR2 SASEGT. This CDR3 has 13 residues. The CDR3 loop is CASSEGPSYEQYF. The CDR3 DNA sequence: TGTGCCAGCAGTGAGGGTCCGAGCTACGAGCAGTACTTC.

The chain joins TRBV4-2 to TRBJ2-5, with 8 bases identical to TRBD2. The germline V gene encodes CDR1 LGHNA and CDR2 YNFKEQ. This CDR3 is built from 15 residues. With V trimmed by 5 bases and J by 5 bases, 10 bases remained unmatched. The CDR3 spells CASSLATGGWETQYF. The CDR3 region has the DNA TGTGCCAGCAGCTTGGCGACGGGAGGGTGGGAGACCCAGTACTTC.

V gene TRBV28 combines with J gene TRBJ1-1; TRBD1 matches 8 bases. The J segment lost 6 bases and the V segment lost 3 bases, leaving 6 bases of the junction unmatched. CDR1 MDHEN and CDR2 SYDVKM come from the germline V gene. CDR3 length equals 14 residues. The CDR3 DNA follows: TGTGCCAGCAGTTTTCCAGGGGGCAGAGCTGAAGCTTTCTTT. This sequence encodes CASSFPGGRAEAFF.

The V and J genes are TRBV5-4 and TRBJ2-1; D possibly corresponds to TRBD2 (6 bases). Germline values: CDR1 SGHNT, CDR2 YYREEE (reference sequence). The CDR3 has 14 residues. The germline V and J ends were trimmed by 2 bases and 12 bases, with 18 bases remaining between them. The CDR3 sequence is CASSLGLEWRGQFF. CDR3 nucleotides: TGTGCCAGCAGCTTAGGTTTGGAATGGAGGGGGCAGTTCTTC.

This rearrangement joins TRBV28 to TRBJ1-5; TRBD1 matches at 7 bases. Trimming removed 2 bases from V and 7 bases from J; junction bases left unmatched: 5. The length of the CDR3 is 14 residues. From germline, CDR1 is MDHEN and CDR2 SYDVKM. The CDR3 coding sequence is TGTGCCAGCAGTTTACGAACAGGGGACCAGCCCCAGCATTTT. Translating it yields CASSLRTGDQPQHF.

The chain carries TRBV6-5 and TRBJ2-3; D gene unclear. CDR3 length: 12 residues. Germline CDR1 reads MNHEY; CDR2 reads SVGAGI. The CDR3 spells CSSGVNTDTQYF. CDR3 in DNA: TGTTCCTCCGGCGTCAACACAGATACGCAGTATTTT.

The rearrangement joins TRBV28 to TRBJ2-5; 9 positions agree with TRBD2. V was pared by 4 bases and J by 5 bases, with 8 bases of the junction left unmatched. Germline values: CDR1 MDHEN, CDR2 SYDVKM. CDR3 length equals 15 residues. The CDR3 DNA reads TGTGCCAGCAGTTCGGCAGCGGGGGGTCGGGAGACCCAGTACTTC. Protein: CASSSAAGGRETQYF.